Below are 7 T cell receptor beta chains sequenced from a single sample in a study of T cell responses to AZD1222 COVID-19 vaccine. The repertoire was sequenced with immunoSEQ multiplex PCR; TCRdb's copy has only in-frame clones and lacks some. The sample has 90,000 to 100,000 clones; approximately 84% are singletons. This sample comprised peripheral blood, obtained 28 days after the second AZD1222 dose. The receptors were gathered from an adult who received the AZD1222 COVID-19 vaccine.

The V gene is TRBV19, the J gene TRBJ1-2; 10 bases fit TRBD1. Losses at the gene ends were 4 bases for V and 4 bases for J; bases not matched to a gene: 9. Germline CDR1 LNHDA, CDR2 SQIVND (reference sequence). This CDR3 spans 16 amino acids. This CDR3 reads CASSKGTGEASYGYTF. The CDR3 DNA is TGTGCCAGTAGTAAAGGGACAGGGGAGGCGAGCTATGGCTACACCTTC.

The chain uses TRBV12-5 and TRBJ2-7; D remains ambiguous. Germline V lookup: CDR1 LGHNT, CDR2 FRNRAP. The CDR3 runs 11 residues. V was shortened by 6 bases and J by 7 bases, with 10 bases between the two germline ends. The CDR3 loop is CASGLGLEQYF. The CDR3 coding sequence is TGTGCTAGTGGCCTGGGCTTAGAGCAGTACTTC.

A few counts support this clone. The chain carries TRBV7-9 and TRBJ2-3; 12 bases are a match to TRBD2. Germline CDR1 reads SEHNR; CDR2 reads FQNEAQ (reference sequence). CDR3 length: 15 amino acids. V lost 4 bases, J lost 5 bases, and 4 bases stayed unmatched. CDR3 coding DNA: TGTGCCAGCAGCTCCACTAGCGGGAGGCTAGATACGCAGTATTTT. This encodes CASSSTSGRLDTQYF. Drawing the rest from reference TRBV7-9 and TRBJ2-3, the complete variable domain is DTGVSQNPRHKITKRGQNVTFRCDPISEHNRLYWYRQTLGQGPEFLTYFQNEAQLEKSRLLSDRFSAERPKGSFSTLEIQRTEQGDSAMYLCASSSTSGRLDTQYFGPGTRLTVL.

The chain combines TRBV7-9 with TRBJ2-1; D call uncertain. Per the germline V gene, CDR1 is SEHNR and CDR2 is FQNEAQ (reference sequence). The V end lost 5 bases, the J end lost 6 bases, and 20 bases lay between the germline ends. The CDR3 is 16 amino acids. The DNA of the CDR3 is TGTGCCAGCAGCCCTCTGGGCCGAGAAGCCATCAATGAGCAGTTCTTC. It yields the protein CASSPLGREAINEQFF.

CDR3 in amino acids: CASSLFPSQSMNTEAFF. The CDR3 nucleotides read TGTGCCAGCAGCTTATTCCCCTCCCAGAGCATGAACACTGAAGCTTTCTTT. The rearrangement links TRBV11-2 to TRBJ1-1; D is undetermined. CDR1 is SGHAT and CDR2 is FQNNGV in the germline V gene. V was pared by 2 bases and J by 0 bases, with 16 bases between. The CDR3 runs to 17 residues. Combining the CDR3 with reference TRBV11-2 and TRBJ1-1 gives the whole variable domain EAGVAQSPRYKIIEKRQSVAFWCNPISGHATLYWYQQILGQGPKLLIQFQNNGVVDDSQLPKDRFSAERLKGVDSTLKIQPAKLEDSAVYLCASSLFPSQSMNTEAFFGQGTRLTVV.

The V gene is TRBV4-3, the J gene TRBJ2-1, with 7 bases matching TRBD2. The V gene end was trimmed by 4 bases and the J gene end by 9 bases; junction bases not matched to a gene: 12. Germline CDR1 and CDR2: LGHNA and YSLEER. CDR3 length equals 15 residues. Here the CDR3 reads CASSLESAGVGEQFF. The DNA of the CDR3 is TGCGCCAGCAGCCTGGAATCGGCGGGAGTGGGTGAGCAGTTCTTC.

The chain carries TRBV19 and TRBJ2-2; TRBD1 is a possible D gene (5 bases). CDR1 and CDR2 (germline): LNHDA, SQIVND (reference sequence). V dropped 3 bases and J dropped 0 bases, with 8 bases sitting between them. The CDR3 spans 15 residues. As DNA, the CDR3 is TGTGCCAGTAGTATCGTGACAGCGAACACCGGGGAGCTGTTTTTT. Translation: CASSIVTANTGELFF.